In its sample, the clone carrying this TCR beta chain was seen many times. Its antigen is unknown. Amplification of TCR beta CDR3 regions was performed using RNA transcripts as template. TCR CDR3 underwent first-round RT-PCR with the HTBI primer set. TCRdb re-derived calls from the multiplex PCR reads in MiXCR, one entry per CDR3 protein. In the table there are about 260,000 distinct CDR3 sequences, about a sixth of which are singletons. This specimen belongs to a study of T cells in Graves' hyperthyroidism and ophthalmopathy. Whole-study findings and limits: Progression to ophthalmopathy was predicted a median of 6.5 months early. Most expanded thyroid clonotypes above 0.001 recurred in blood.

The CDR3 is made up of 15 amino acids. The germline V gene encodes CDR1 ENHRY and CDR2 SYGVKD. J gave up 2 bases and V 7 bases, and 6 bases lay outside the gene matches. Not enrolled were patients with uncontrolled infection, other autoimmune disease, pregnancy or lactation. From less than 13 ml of fresh peripheral blood, PBMCs were isolated. The chain employs TRBV10-3 and TRBJ2-3; TRBD1 matches 10 bases. The TCR was taken from a woman between 18 and 29 years old with Graves' ophthalmopathy. The specimen was blood. The CDR3 region is CAIKGQGLATDTQYF. The CDR3 nucleotides read TGTGCCATCAAGGGACAGGGGCTCGCCACAGATACGCAGTATTTT.